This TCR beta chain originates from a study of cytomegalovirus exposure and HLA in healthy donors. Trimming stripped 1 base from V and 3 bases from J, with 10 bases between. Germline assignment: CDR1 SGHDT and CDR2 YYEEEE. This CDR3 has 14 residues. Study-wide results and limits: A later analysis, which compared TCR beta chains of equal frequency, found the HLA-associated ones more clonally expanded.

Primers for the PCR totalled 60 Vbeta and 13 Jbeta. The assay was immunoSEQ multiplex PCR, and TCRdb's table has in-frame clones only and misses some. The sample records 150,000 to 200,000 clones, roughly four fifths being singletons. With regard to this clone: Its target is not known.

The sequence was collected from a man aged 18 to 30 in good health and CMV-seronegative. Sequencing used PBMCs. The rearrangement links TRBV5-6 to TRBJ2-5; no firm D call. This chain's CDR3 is CASSLRSEKETQYF. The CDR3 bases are TGTGCCAGCAGCTTGCGATCGGAGAAAGAGACCCAGTACTTC.